This T cell receptor beta chain was profiled in a study of T cells in Graves' hyperthyroidism and ophthalmopathy. Study-wide results and limits: Most thyroid clonotypes that were expanded above 0.001 also turned up in blood. Model-based prediction identified ophthalmopathy a median approximately 6 months prior to its onset.

A word on this clonotype: What it binds is unknown.

Investigators excluded patients with uncontrolled infection, other autoimmune disease, pregnancy or lactation. Extraction of PBMCs used 7.5 to 10 ml of fresh peripheral blood. Template material for amplifying TCR beta CDR3 regions consisted of RNA transcripts. The TCR CDR3 was amplified in a first-round RT-PCR using the HTBI primer set. TCRdb ran MiXCR on the multiplex PCR reads and lists one entry per CDR3 protein. The table records under 450,000 distinct CDR3 sequences, 17% of them present only once. The receptor comes from a woman in her 30s with Graves' hyperthyroidism that later progressed to Graves' ophthalmopathy. Sequenced material: blood.

This CDR3 reads CASSKTGTGGDEQYF. CDR3 DNA sequence: TGTGCCAGCAGCAAAACCGGGACAGGGGGTGACGAGCAGTACTTC. This chain connects TRBV7-9 to TRBJ2-7, with 11 bases matching TRBD1. The germline V gene encodes CDR1 SEHNR and CDR2 FQNEAQ (reference sequence). CDR3 length equals 15 residues. V lost 5 bases and J lost 5; bases outside the gene matches: 8.